The 18 T cell receptor beta chains below all came from one sample that was sequenced in a study of blood T cell repertoires in COVID-19. The repertoire was sequenced with immunoSEQ multiplex PCR; TCRdb's copy has only in-frame clones and lacks some. The sample lists some 350,000 clones, around 87% occurring once. Specimen: peripheral blood. Receptors were obtained from a woman between 45 and 65 years old with COVID-19, enrolled during active disease.

The chain combines TRBV19 with TRBJ2-2; possible D gene TRBD1, 7 bases. V shed 9 bases and J shed 1 base, with 15 bases lying between them. This CDR3 is built from 15 residues. Looked up from germline, CDR1 is LNHDA and CDR2 is SQIVND (reference sequence). CDR3 nucleotide sequence: TGTGCCAGCAAGGGGGGACAGATGAACACCGGGGAGCTGTTTTTT. Its protein product is CASKGGQMNTGELFF. Together with reference TRBV19 and TRBJ2-2, the CDR3 gives the full variable domain: DGGITQSPKYLFRKEGQNVTLSCEQNLNHDAMYWYRQDPGQGLRLIYYSQIVNDFQKGDIAEGYSVSREKKESFPLTVTSAQKNPTAFYLCASKGGQMNTGELFFGEGSRLTVL.

This clone has only one observation. The chain is built from TRBV5-5 and TRBJ1-5; D is undetermined. Trimming pared 0 bases from V and 4 bases from J, leaving 17 bases between. Germline CDR1 SGHKS, CDR2 YYEKEE (reference sequence). This CDR3 has 17 residues. CDR3 DNA: TGTGCCAGCAGCTTGGGTCCGCTAAGGAGTAGGAATCAGCCCCAGCATTTT. It yields the protein CASSLGPLRSRNQPQHF.

The V gene is TRBV6-2 or TRBV6-3, the J gene TRBJ2-1, with TRBD2 matching 9 bases. This CDR3 has 15 amino acids. The V gene's germline CDR1 is MNHEY and CDR2 SVGEGT. After removal of 5 bases from V and 0 bases from J, the junction contained 2 bases not matched to a gene. The CDR3 region is CASSRAGGSYNEQFF. The CDR3 nucleotides are TGTGCCAGCAGTAGAGCGGGAGGCTCCTACAATGAGCAGTTCTTC.

The V call is TRBV3-1 (or the pseudogene TRBV3-2), the J call TRBJ2-4; 10 bases are shared with TRBD1. Losses at the gene ends were 4 bases for V and 9 bases for J; bases not matched to a gene: 6. CDR1 and CDR2 from the germline V gene are LGHDT and YNNKEL (reference sequence). The length of the CDR3 is 14 residues. The CDR3 region is CASSRPGQGTIQYF. The DNA of the CDR3 is TGTGCCAGCAGCCGACCGGGACAGGGGACCATTCAGTACTTC.

The CDR3 DNA is TGTGCCAGCAGCCACTATGGTGGACAGTCTTCTCCTGGAAACACCATATATTTT. Translation gives CASSHYGGQSSPGNTIYF. The chain joins TRBV3-1 (or the pseudogene TRBV3-2) to TRBJ1-3; a possible D gene is TRBD1 (6 bases). Germline loops: CDR1 LGHDT, CDR2 YNNKEL (reference sequence). Trimming pared 3 bases from V and 2 bases from J, leaving 20 bases between. This CDR3 is 18 amino acids long.

This chain uses TRBV5-1 with TRBJ2-1, with 10 nucleotides matching TRBD2. The CDR3 is made up of 15 amino acids. CDR1 SGHRS and CDR2 YFSETQ come from the germline V gene. The V segment lost 2 bases and the J segment 2 bases; nucleotides outside the gene matches: 1. The CDR3 coding sequence is TGCGCCAGCAGCTTTACTAGCGGGACCTACAATGAGCAGTTCTTC. Translating it yields CASSFTSGTYNEQFF.

V and J are TRBV6-2 or TRBV6-3 and TRBJ2-2; 10 nucleotides line up with TRBD2. CDR3 length equals 18 residues. Germline V gives CDR1 MNHEY, CDR2 SVGEGT. The junction had 8 bases not matched to a gene; V was cut back by 2 bases and J by 2 bases. CDR3 sequence reads: CASSYLLLAGVNTGELFF. CDR3 coding DNA: TGTGCCAGCAGTTACCTGCTTCTAGCGGGAGTAAACACCGGGGAGCTGTTTTTT.

This chain connects TRBV3-1 (or the pseudogene TRBV3-2) to TRBJ2-5, with 13 bases identical to TRBD2. The germline CDR1 and CDR2 sequences are LGHDT and YNNKEL (reference sequence). This CDR3 contains 18 residues. With 1 base clipped from V and 1 base from J, the junction kept 6 bases outside the gene matches. CDR3 DNA: TGTGCCAGCAGCCAAGTTTTGACTAGCGGGAGGACCCAAGAGACCCAGTACTTC. This translates into CASSQVLTSGRTQETQYF.

The rearrangement uses TRBV5-1 and TRBJ2-1; possible D gene TRBD2, 5 bases. The V gene lost 3 bases and the J gene lost 0 bases, with 19 bases spanning the gap. CDR3 length: 18 amino acids. Germline V lookup: CDR1 SGHRS, CDR2 YFSETQ. CDR3 in DNA: TGCGCCAGCAGCTCTGGGGTCATTAGCGCCTTCTCCTACAATGAGCAGTTCTTC. This gives the protein CASSSGVISAFSYNEQFF.

This sequence joins TRBV5-1 and TRBJ2-1; 8 bases align to TRBD2. Trimming removed 3 bases from V and 4 bases from J; junction bases left unmatched: 12. The length of the CDR3 is 17 residues. Germline V CDR1 and CDR2: SGHRS, YFSETQ. CDR3 DNA: TGCGCCAGCAGCTACCCCCGAACGGGAGGGCCTTACAATGAGCAGTTCTTC. It codes for CASSYPRTGGPYNEQFF. Based on the CDR3 plus reference TRBV5-1 and TRBJ2-1, the full variable domain is KAGVTQTPRYLIKTRGQQVTLSCSPISGHRSVSWYQQTPGQGLQFLFEYFSETQRNKGNFPGRFSGRQFSNSRSEMNVSTLELGDSALYLCASSYPRTGGPYNEQFFGPGTRLTVL.

This clone has only one observation. This rearrangement joins TRBV11-2 to TRBJ2-7; the match to TRBD1 covers 9 bases. The CDR3 is made up of 18 amino acids. CDR1 is SGHAT and CDR2 is FQNNGV in the germline V gene. Unmatched junction bases numbered 12, after V lost 3 bases and J lost 0 bases. The CDR3: CASSFRTGGAAGSYEQYF. CDR3 bases: TGTGCCAGCAGCTTTAGAACAGGGGGCGCGGCGGGCTCCTACGAGCAGTACTTC.

This clone was detected a few times. V and J are TRBV2 and TRBJ2-1; 8 nucleotides match TRBD2. Germline CDR1 SNHLY, CDR2 FYNNEI. The CDR3 contains 15 residues. Trimming cost V 6 bases and J 4 bases; bases outside gene matches: 8. The CDR3 protein is CASRERERRYNEQFF. CDR3 bases: TGTGCCAGCAGAGAGCGGGAGAGACGTTACAATGAGCAGTTCTTC.

The chain uses TRBV6-5 and TRBJ2-1; 11 bases line up with TRBD2. The CDR3 runs to 15 residues. Germline V gene data show CDR1 as MNHEY and CDR2 as SVGAGI. V lost 7 bases, J lost 10 bases, and 12 bases stayed unmatched. In nucleotides, the CDR3 is TGTGCCAGCACCGCGACTAGCGGGACGCTTTGGGAGCAGTTCTTC. It specifies CASTATSGTLWEQFF.

The J gene is TRBJ2-1, the V gene TRBV5-4, with TRBD1 identical over 9 bases. Germline trimming cut 4 bases from V and 0 bases from J; bases unmatched to any gene: 11. Germline V gene data show CDR1 as SGHNT and CDR2 as YYREEE (reference sequence). The CDR3 contains 18 residues. CDR3 sequence: CASSPRDRVSSSYNEQFF. DNA for the CDR3: TGTGCCAGCAGCCCACGGGACAGGGTTTCATCCTCCTACAATGAGCAGTTCTTC.

The chain has TRBV4-3 and TRBJ1-5; no clear D gene. CDR3 size: 15 residues. The germline V gene encodes CDR1 LGHNA and CDR2 YSLEER. Trimming shortened V by 2 bases and J by 7 bases, and 15 bases separated the two germline ends. This chain's CDR3 is CASSQLLGGVQPQHF. Written as DNA, the CDR3 is TGCGCCAGCAGCCAACTTCTCGGCGGGGTCCAGCCCCAGCATTTT.

In this sample, this clone turned up many times. The V gene is TRBV6-4, the J gene TRBJ2-2; D may be TRBD1 (6 bases). Between the trimmed V and J ends, which lost 2 bases and 3 bases, there was a span of 13 bases. This CDR3 has 16 residues. Germline V gene lookup returns CDR1 MRHNA and CDR2 SNTAGT. CDR3 nucleotide sequence: TGTGCCAGCAGTGACCTTCCCGGGACACACACCGGGGAGCTGTTTTTT. Amino acid sequence: CASSDLPGTHTGELFF.

This chain connects TRBV28 to TRBJ1-1; 7 bases are shared with TRBD1. J lost 3 bases, V lost 5 bases, and 6 bases had no gene match. The V gene's germline CDR1 is MDHEN and CDR2 SYDVKM. This CDR3 contains 14 residues. The chain's CDR3 is CASSAVGTDTEAFF. The CDR3 DNA reads as TGTGCCAGCAGTGCTGTCGGGACAGACACTGAAGCTTTCTTT.

The V call is TRBV10-1, the J call TRBJ2-4; 7 bases are shared with TRBD2. V lost 0 bases, J lost 0 bases, and 14 bases stayed unmatched. The CDR3 runs 20 residues. Germline values: CDR1 WNHNN, CDR2 SYGVQD (reference sequence). The DNA for the CDR3 is TGCGCCAGCAGTGAGTCGATTATGGCTAGCGGAAAACTAGCCAAAAACATTCAGTACTTC. Amino acid sequence: CASSESIMASGKLAKNIQYF.